Below, 16 T cell receptor beta chains from the same sample are listed, as sequenced in a study of cytomegalovirus exposure and HLA in healthy donors. The PCR made use of 60 Vbeta and 13 Jbeta primers. This table comes from immunoSEQ multiplex PCR, and its TCRdb copy is limited to in-frame clones, with some not included. The repertoire includes about 65,000 clones, roughly 75% of them detected once, and approximately 4.3% sits in the top ten. The sequencing input was PBMCs. Source of these receptors: a woman aged 25 to 39 in good health and CMV-seronegative.

This sequence joins TRBV6-1 and TRBJ1-5; D call uncertain. Trimming took 6 bases from V and 3 from J, leaving 9 bases between them. This CDR3 spans 13 amino acids. Germline V gene lookup returns CDR1 MNHNS and CDR2 SASEGT. This chain's CDR3 is CASSWEANQPQHF. DNA for the CDR3: TGTGCCAGCAGCTGGGAGGCCAATCAGCCCCAGCATTTT.

The chain is built from TRBV30 and TRBJ2-1; 7 bases align to TRBD2. Germline CDR1 and CDR2: GTSNPN and SVGIG (reference sequence). The CDR3 is 17 residues long. V shed 2 bases, J shed 6 bases, and the junction held 16 bases outside the gene matches. The CDR3 bases are TGTGCCTGGAGTACTCCTGCGGGAGATCCCTGGGCCAATGAGCAGTTCTTC. This sequence encodes CAWSTPAGDPWANEQFF.

The chain links TRBV20-1 to TRBJ1-1; D perhaps matches TRBD1 (5 bases). Germline CDR1 is DFQATT and CDR2 is SNEGSKA (reference sequence). V gave up 2 bases and J gave up 9 bases, with 10 bases separating them. The CDR3 runs 11 residues. Here the CDR3 DNA reads TGCAGTGCTAGACAGGGCATGCAAGCTTTCTTT. Translation: CSARQGMQAFF.

V is TRBV4-1 and J is TRBJ2-5; 10 nucleotides agree with TRBD1. The germline CDR1 and CDR2 sequences are MGHRA and YSYEKL. The CDR3 is 13 amino acids. V lost 5 bases, J lost 5 bases, and 2 bases stayed unmatched. The CDR3 here is CASSDRGHETQYF. The DNA of the CDR3 is TGCGCCAGCAGCGACAGGGGGCACGAGACCCAGTACTTC.

This chain connects TRBV30 to TRBJ2-7, with 7 bases identical to TRBD1. The trim removed 1 base at V and 3 bases at J, leaving 6 bases unmatched. The CDR3 length is 14 residues. The germline gives CDR1 GTSNPN, CDR2 SVGIG (reference sequence). The CDR3 reads CAWSGGSGGYEQYF. The CDR3 DNA reads TGTGCCTGGAGTGGGGGGTCAGGGGGCTACGAGCAGTACTTC.

The rearrangement joins TRBV6-5 to TRBJ1-4, with 7 positions matching TRBD1. Germline-derived CDR1 and CDR2 are MNHEY and SVGAGI. The CDR3 is 14 residues long. V lost 4 bases, J lost 6 bases, and 5 bases stayed unmatched. DNA of the CDR3: TGTGCCAGCAGTTTCGGGACAGACGATGAAAAACTGTTTTTT. This sequence encodes CASSFGTDDEKLFF.

The chain is built from TRBV30 and TRBJ2-7; the D gene is possibly TRBD2 (5 bases). The CDR3 covers 14 residues. The germline CDR1 and CDR2 sequences are GTSNPN and SVGIG (reference sequence). The V and J ends lost 0 bases and 3 bases respectively, with 12 bases between them. CDR3: CAWSVGFGDYEQYF. The DNA for the CDR3 is TGTGCCTGGAGTGTCGGGTTCGGGGACTACGAGCAGTACTTC.

The chain combines TRBV7-9 with TRBJ1-2; possible D gene TRBD1, 6 bases. Germline V gene lookup returns CDR1 SEHNR and CDR2 FQNEAQ (reference sequence). This CDR3 has 14 residues. V shed 1 base and J shed 3 bases, with 9 bases lying between them. In nucleotides, the CDR3 is TGTGCCAGCAGCTTAGACCGGACAGACTATGGCTACACCTTC. Encoded protein: CASSLDRTDYGYTF.

The chain combines TRBV25-1 with TRBJ2-7; tentative D call: TRBD2 (6 bases). Germline V CDR1 and CDR2: MGHDK, SYGVNS. V was shortened by 6 bases and J by 1 base, with 13 bases between the two germline ends. This CDR3 is built from 14 residues. CDR3 in DNA: TGTGCCAGCAGCGGGGGAGGCTATTCCTACGAGCAGTACTTC. The encoded protein is CASSGGGYSYEQYF.

This clone was seen a few times. V and J are TRBV6-1 and TRBJ1-1; tentative D call: TRBD1 (6 bases). Trimming removed 4 bases at V and 4 bases at J, with 10 bases between. The CDR3 consists of 13 residues. Germline-derived CDR1 and CDR2 are MNHNS and SASEGT. In DNA form, the CDR3 reads TGTGCCAGCAGTGTCGGGGGGCTCACTGAAGCTTTCTTT. The encoded protein is CASSVGGLTEAFF.

The chain employs TRBV2 and TRBJ1-1; 10 bases map to TRBD1. Trimming took 6 bases from V and 1 from J; bases not matched to a gene: 5. Per germline, CDR1 SNHLY and CDR2 FYNNEI. CDR3 length equals 15 residues. The CDR3, as DNA: TGTGCCAGCAGCCTCAGACAGGGGGCGAACACTGAAGCTTTCTTT. Protein: CASSLRQGANTEAFF.

This chain joins TRBV7-2 and TRBJ2-7, with a possible D match to TRBD1 (6 bases). V was trimmed by 5 bases and J by 7 bases, leaving 18 bases between them. The CDR3 has 14 amino acids. CDR1 is SGHTA, CDR2 FQGNSA, per germline. CDR3: CASSGDYTQGEQYF. In nucleotides, the CDR3 is TGTGCCAGCAGCGGAGACTACACCCAGGGGGAGCAGTACTTC.

The chain recombines TRBV6-4 with TRBJ2-2; 8 bases match TRBD1. The CDR3 totals 15 residues. With V trimmed by 2 bases and J by 3 bases, 2 bases remained unmatched. Looked up from germline, CDR1 is MRHNA and CDR2 is SNTAGT. The CDR3 protein is CASSDGTGDTGELFF. As DNA, the CDR3 is TGTGCCAGCAGTGACGGGACAGGCGACACCGGGGAGCTGTTTTTT.

The chain combines TRBV6-5 with TRBJ2-7, with 7 bases aligning to TRBD1. The CDR3 is made up of 16 amino acids. Germline V gives CDR1 MNHEY, CDR2 SVGAGI. V gave up 0 bases and J gave up 0 bases; unmatched junction bases: 5. CDR3 sequence: CASSYSTGALSYEQYF. CDR3 DNA sequence: TGTGCCAGCAGTTACTCCACAGGGGCCCTCTCCTACGAGCAGTACTTC.

The V and J genes are TRBV6-4 and TRBJ2-2; D might be TRBD2 (5 bases). Trimming cost V 5 bases and J 0 bases, with 13 bases left between them. The V gene's germline CDR1 is MRHNA and CDR2 SNTAGT. The CDR3 covers 16 residues. For the CDR3, the DNA is TGTGCCAGCAGTCAATTCCTAGCTACGAACACCGGGGAGCTGTTTTTT. Its protein product is CASSQFLATNTGELFF.

This sequence joins TRBV30 and TRBJ1-2; TRBD1 matches 8 bases. V shed 1 base, J shed 5 bases, and the junction held 0 bases outside the gene matches. There are 12 residues in the CDR3. Germline V gives CDR1 GTSNPN, CDR2 SVGIG (reference sequence). Written as DNA, the CDR3 is TGTGCCTGGAGTGGGGACAGGTATGGCTACACCTTC. This encodes CAWSGDRYGYTF. Full variable domain (rest looked up from reference TRBV30 and TRBJ1-2): SQTIHQWPATLVQPVGSPLSLECTVEGTSNPNLYWYRQAAGRGLQLLFYSVGIGQISSEVPQNLSASRPQDRQFILSSKKLLLSDSGFYLCAWSGDRYGYTFGSGTRLTVV.